This paragraph reports one T cell receptor (beta chain). Its target is unknown. This specimen comes from a study of cytomegalovirus exposure and HLA in healthy donors. At the level of the study: Caucasian-associated ancestry cluster membership applied to over 80% of 398 genotyped donors. Study findings and constraints: Presence/absence analyses assumed roughly uniform sequencing depth across donors.

The primer mix had 60 Vbeta and 13 Jbeta primers. Measured with immunoSEQ multiplex PCR; TCRdb has only the in-frame clones, and not every one. This sample's clone table lists approximately 150,000 clones. While unrecorded immune exposures were likely, the donors were nominally healthy when sampled. Trimming removed 3 bases at V and 4 bases at J, with 10 bases between. There are 14 residues in the CDR3. Germline V CDR1 and CDR2: LNHNV, YYDKDF (reference sequence). This chain connects TRBV15 to TRBJ1-5, with D possibly TRBD1 on 5 matching bases. The receptor's source is a male donor in good health and CMV-seronegative. Material: PBMCs. The CDR3 loop reads CATSSRQINQPQHF. The CDR3 bases are TGTGCCACCAGCAGTAGACAGATAAATCAGCCCCAGCATTTT. Full variable domain (rest looked up from reference TRBV15 and TRBJ1-5): DAMVIQNPRYQVTQFGKPVTLSCSQTLNHNVMYWYQQKSSQAPKLLFHYYDKDFNNEADTPDNFQSRRPNTSFCFLDIRSPGLGDTAMYLCATSSRQINQPQHFGDGTRLSIL.